This TCR beta chain is from a study of a mutant IDH1 vaccine in newly diagnosed glioma. The wider study: Patients received vaccination from 4-6 weeks after radiotherapy alone, or with temozolomide cycles. Treated patients were roughly 60% male, about 38% female, mean age approximately 42 years.

This table comes from immunoSEQ multiplex PCR, and its TCRdb copy is limited to in-frame clones, with some not included. Altogether about 45,000 clones are present, 80% to 95% being singletons, with the ten largest covering about 2.4%. Germline values: CDR1 SGHDN, CDR2 FVKESK. Trimming stripped 3 bases from V and 4 bases from J, with 9 bases between. The CDR3 loop spans 13 amino acids. Details on this clone: Its matching antigen is unknown.

Time point specified: week 35, safety follow-up. Doses consisted of 300 ug of mutant IDH1 20-mer peptide each, paired with topical imiquimod. Newly diagnosed WHO grade 3 or 4 IDH1-mutant, ATRX-lost astrocytomas were identified in the donors. The sequence was obtained from a man in his forties or fifties with glioma. The V and J genes are TRBV14 and TRBJ1-2, with a tentative D call TRBD1 (5 bases). The input for sequencing was PBMCs, taken from a glioma patient whose treatment included an IDH1 peptide vaccine. DNA for the CDR3: TGTGCCAGCAGCCAGGGGGGGACCTATGGCTACACCTTC. Translated: CASSQGGTYGYTF.